This TCR beta chain was sequenced in a study of tumor-infiltrating lymphocytes in primary liver carcinoma. Study summary: Sequencing of the samples generated roughly 3.5 to 7.13 million productive TCRbeta reads, with similar yields across tissue types. General study findings and limits: Overlap in tumor-adjacent and tumor-blood pairs fell below that of tumor region pairs.

Blood RNA came from unsorted whole blood; germline DNA was also extracted. Prior to surgery, about 4.3 milliliters of peripheral blood were drawn. The germline V and J ends were trimmed by 3 bases and 8 bases, with 9 bases remaining between them. Per germline, CDR1 KGHDR and CDR2 SFDVKD. The CDR3 extends over 13 amino acids. Production of TCR beta cDNA used roughly 0.55 ug total RNA together with a constant-region primer. ARM-PCR was slightly modified, and three nested multiplex PCR rounds with it gave rise to the TCR beta libraries. The opening two PCR rounds, 10 cycles each, paired TRBV1-TRBV30 forward primers with a C-beta reverse primer. TCRdb called the multiplex PCR reads again in MiXCR, with one record for every CDR3 protein. The sample includes roughly 330,000 distinct CDR3 sequences, about two thirds of them seen just once. On this clonotype itself: The antigen is unknown.

The clonotype was recovered from a man aged 35 to 55 with primary liver carcinoma and hepatitis B virus infection. Sequenced input: peripheral blood. This chain links TRBV24-1 with TRBJ1-4; D is ambiguous. The CDR3 nucleotides read TGTGCCACCAGTGATCACCTGGTGGAAAAACTGTTTTTT. As protein: CATSDHLVEKLFF.